This is a list of T cell receptor beta chains from one sample in a study of T cell changes during pregnancy in multiple sclerosis. Libraries were prepared by immunoSEQ multiplex PCR; TCRdb keeps only in-frame clonotypes and omits some of them. The sample lists some 57,000 clones, under 95% occurring once. The sample here was CD4+ T cells from peripheral blood mononuclear cells, taken after pregnancy. These receptors originate from a female donor in good health, enrolled as a control in a pregnancy study. CDR3s leave out the opening cysteine and the closing phenylalanine or tryptophan. D genes are given only for firm matches.

d_call j_call v_call cdr3_aa
. TRBJ2-2 TRBV9 ASSPRSRTGELF
. TRBJ2-2 TRBV7-3 ASSLSPGPNTGELF
. TRBJ1-4 TRBV27 ASSLSWSTNEKLF
. TRBJ1-3 TRBV6-6 ASSHVRGSTGNTIY
. TRBJ1-1 TRBV7-2 ASSLEWGENTEAF
. TRBJ1-6 TRBV30 AWSARGKDSPLH
. TRBJ1-1 TRBV6-1 ASSVSGGHTEAF
. TRBJ2-7 TRBV5-6 ASSLGITKGLEQY
TRBD1 TRBJ1-1 TRBV5-8 ASSLQGANTEAF
. TRBJ1-1 TRBV7-2 ASSLEELVRASRNTEAF
TRBD1 TRBJ1-4 TRBV9 ASSVGQDGEKLF
TRBD1 TRBJ1-5 TRBV4-2 ASSQLTGGRSNQPQH
. TRBJ1-1 TRBV19 ASSIRGGDTEAF
. TRBJ1-2 TRBV14 ASSHGAFGYT
. TRBJ1-1 TRBV19 ASSQSGVAEAF
. TRBJ2-1 TRBV5-1 ASSYGRGDEQF
. TRBJ1-1 TRBV30 AWTRALNTEAF
TRBD1 TRBJ1-5 TRBV4-2 ASSQDRQGYQPQH
. TRBJ1-2 TRBV7-3 ASSLTRGNYGYT
TRBD1 TRBJ1-1 TRBV11-2 ASSSTLRDSEAF
. TRBJ1-1 TRBV7-9 ASSPADTEAF
. TRBJ2-7 TRBV11-3 ASSLDREQY
TRBD1 TRBJ1-3 TRBV11-2 ASSLAGGSGNTIY
. TRBJ2-3 TRBV5-4 ASAAQEPSTDTQY
. TRBJ2-1 TRBV5-1 ASSLQQNEQF
. TRBJ1-4 TRBV4-2 ASSPRDRSTNEKLF
. TRBJ2-4 TRBV7-2 ASSFSRRLAKNIQY
TRBD2 TRBJ2-1 TRBV2 ASSPAGGRIEQF
TRBD1 TRBJ2-7 TRBV7-3 ASSARDSSYEQY
TRBD1 TRBJ1-5 TRBV19 ASSIGPGQDNQPQH